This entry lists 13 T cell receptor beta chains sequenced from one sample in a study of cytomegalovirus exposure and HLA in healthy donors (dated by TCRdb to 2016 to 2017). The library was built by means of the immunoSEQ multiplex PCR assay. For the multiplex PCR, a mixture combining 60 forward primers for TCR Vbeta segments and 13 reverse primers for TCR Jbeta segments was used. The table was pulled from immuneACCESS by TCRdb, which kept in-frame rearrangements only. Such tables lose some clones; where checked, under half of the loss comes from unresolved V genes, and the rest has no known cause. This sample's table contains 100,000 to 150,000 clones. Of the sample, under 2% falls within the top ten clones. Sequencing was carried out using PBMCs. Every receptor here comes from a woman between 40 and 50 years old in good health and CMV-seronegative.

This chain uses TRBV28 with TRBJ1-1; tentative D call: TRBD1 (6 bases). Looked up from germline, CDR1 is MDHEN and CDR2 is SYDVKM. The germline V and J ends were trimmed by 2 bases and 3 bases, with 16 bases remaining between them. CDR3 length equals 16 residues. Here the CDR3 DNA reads TGTGCCAGCAGTTTACTCTCCGGGACAAGGGACACTGAAGCTTTCTTT. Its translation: CASSLLSGTRDTEAFF.

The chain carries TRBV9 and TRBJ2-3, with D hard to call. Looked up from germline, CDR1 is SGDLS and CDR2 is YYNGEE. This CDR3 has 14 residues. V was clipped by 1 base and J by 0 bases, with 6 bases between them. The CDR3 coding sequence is TGTGCCAGCAGCGTAACAGTCAGCACAGATACGCAGTATTTT. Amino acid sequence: CASSVTVSTDTQYF.

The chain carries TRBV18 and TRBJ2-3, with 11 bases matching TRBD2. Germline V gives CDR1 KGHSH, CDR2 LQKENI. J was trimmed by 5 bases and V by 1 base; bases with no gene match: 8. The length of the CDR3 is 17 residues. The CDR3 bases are TGTGCCAGCTCACCACGGGTTAGCGGGGGGGCCTTAGATACGCAGTATTTT. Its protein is CASSPRVSGGALDTQYF.

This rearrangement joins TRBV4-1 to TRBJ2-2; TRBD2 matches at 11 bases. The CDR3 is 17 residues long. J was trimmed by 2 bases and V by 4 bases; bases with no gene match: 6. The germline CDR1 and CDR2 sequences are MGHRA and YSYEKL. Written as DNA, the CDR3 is TGCGCCAGCAGCCCAATAGCGGGGGGGCCTAACACCGGGGAGCTGTTTTTT. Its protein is CASSPIAGGPNTGELFF.

The CDR3 region has the DNA TGTGCCAGCAGTTTGGGCTATGGACAGGGTCGCTACGAGCAGTACGTC. Translating it yields CASSLGYGQGRYEQYV. The chain employs TRBV27 and TRBJ2-7; 8 bases align to TRBD1. CDR3 length: 16 amino acids. Germline V gene sequence: CDR1 MNHEY, CDR2 SMNVEV (reference sequence). With V trimmed by 3 bases and J by 3 bases, 10 bases remained unmatched.

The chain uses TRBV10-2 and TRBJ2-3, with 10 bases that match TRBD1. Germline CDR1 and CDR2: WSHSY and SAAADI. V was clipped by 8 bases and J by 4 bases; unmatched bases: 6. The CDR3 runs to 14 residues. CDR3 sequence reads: CASCRDRGADTQYF. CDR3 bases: TGCGCCAGCTGCCGGGACAGGGGTGCAGATACGCAGTATTTT.

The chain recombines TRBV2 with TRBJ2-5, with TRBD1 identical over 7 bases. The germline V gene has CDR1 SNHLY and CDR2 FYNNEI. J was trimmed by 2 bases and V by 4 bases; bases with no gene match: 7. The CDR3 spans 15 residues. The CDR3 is CASSGQGLRQETQYF. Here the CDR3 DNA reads TGTGCCAGCAGTGGACAGGGTCTTAGGCAAGAGACCCAGTACTTC.

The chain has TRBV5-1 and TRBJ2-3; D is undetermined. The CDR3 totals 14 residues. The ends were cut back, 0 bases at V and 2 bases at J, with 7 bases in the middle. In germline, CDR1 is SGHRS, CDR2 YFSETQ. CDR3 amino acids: CASSLASDTDTQYF. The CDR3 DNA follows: TGCGCCAGCAGCTTGGCCTCAGACACAGATACGCAGTATTTT.

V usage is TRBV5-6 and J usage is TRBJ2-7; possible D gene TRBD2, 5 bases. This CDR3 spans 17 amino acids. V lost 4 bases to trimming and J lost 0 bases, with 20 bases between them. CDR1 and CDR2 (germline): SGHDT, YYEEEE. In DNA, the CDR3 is TGTGCCAGCAGCCCCCTTCCTAGCCTCCTAGTCTCCTACGAGCAGTACTTC. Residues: CASSPLPSLLVSYEQYF.

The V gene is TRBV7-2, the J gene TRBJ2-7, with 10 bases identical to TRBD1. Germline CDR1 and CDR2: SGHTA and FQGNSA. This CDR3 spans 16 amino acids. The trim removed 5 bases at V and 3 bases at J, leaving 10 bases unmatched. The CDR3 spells CASSKRGDRGLYEQYF. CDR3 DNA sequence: TGTGCCAGCAGCAAAAGGGGAGACAGGGGGCTCTACGAGCAGTACTTC.

In nucleotides, the CDR3 is TGTGCCAGCAGCGGGCAGCCTAATGAAAAACTGTTTTTT. This gives the protein CASSGQPNEKLFF. The chain combines TRBV7-2 with TRBJ1-4; the D is unclear. The V gene's germline CDR1 is SGHTA and CDR2 FQGNSA. The CDR3 spans 13 residues. Trimming shortened V by 5 bases and J by 3 bases, and 7 bases separated the two germline ends.

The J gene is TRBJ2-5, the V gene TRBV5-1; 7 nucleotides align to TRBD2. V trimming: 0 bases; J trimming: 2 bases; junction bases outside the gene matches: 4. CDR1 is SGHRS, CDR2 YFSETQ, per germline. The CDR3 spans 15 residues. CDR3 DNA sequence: TGCGCCAGCAGCTTGGGGGGGGGACCACAAGAGACCCAGTACTTC. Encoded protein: CASSLGGGPQETQYF.

The CDR3 here is CTSSQDGPRPFYTF. In DNA, the CDR3 is TGCACCAGCAGCCAAGACGGTCCCAGGCCCTTCTACACCTTC. The V and J genes are TRBV1 and TRBJ1-2; TRBD1, the table's D call, lacks a check against the DNA. TRBV1 is given as a pseudogene. The CDR3 extends over 14 amino acids.